This T cell receptor (beta chain) appears in the sequencing data of a study of high-grade serous ovarian cancer treatment subgroups. About the study: Each sample yielded on average about 7,000 unique TCR beta rearrangements from 11,000 to 15,000 reads.

Broader study findings: Same-patient tumor repertoires overlapped at about 0.095 to 0.85; different patients barely overlapped. Only CDR3 was analyzed; CDR1 and CDR2 were not. Bulk tumor TCR sequencing gave no spatial information.

Concerning this clone itself: Its antigen is not identified.

Data came from immunoSEQ multiplex PCR; TCRdb stores just in-frame clones and leaves some out. The sample shows 5,000 or so clones, approximately 70% of them seen only once. The CDR3 covers 15 residues. Germline V gene lookup returns CDR1 SGHTA and CDR2 FQGNSA. V shed 5 bases and J shed 3 bases, with 17 bases lying between them. Tumor tissue was taken before any definitive surgery or chemotherapy was given. The source material was tumor tissue. The TCR comes from a human donor with high-grade serous ovarian cancer. The chain couples TRBV7-2 to TRBJ2-7; tentatively, D is TRBD1 (6 bases). The CDR3, as DNA: TGTGCCAGCAGCATCCTTAGTGGACAGAGCTACGAGCAGTACTTC. It translates to CASSILSGQSYEQYF.